Listed below are T cell receptor beta chains from one sample, sequenced in a study of CD4+ T cells in melanoma. The data were produced by immunoSEQ multiplex PCR, yet TCRdb's version contains in-frame clones alone and is incomplete. The repertoire holds roughly 150,000 clones, with over 90% as singletons. All receptors derive from a human donor with melanoma. Both conserved end residues are trimmed from each CDR3.

CDR3 protein	V gene	J gene
ASSLLGGQPTGELF	TRBV5-5	TRBJ2-2
ASSTGGAGANVLT	TRBV11-2	TRBJ2-6
ASSKGRGGPYEQY	TRBV9	TRBJ2-7
ASSPGSADTQY	TRBV5-1	TRBJ2-3
ASSDSSGRDGYT	TRBV6-4	TRBJ1-2
ASSGSYAGPRDTQY	TRBV2	TRBJ2-3
ASSHVDNYEQY	TRBV6-5	TRBJ2-7
ASSLFGGLDSGNTIY	TRBV5-1	TRBJ1-3
SVETNSQF	TRBV29-1	TRBJ2-1
ASGVDYNYGYT	TRBV5-1	TRBJ1-2
ASSLGLSNYGYT	TRBV7-2	TRBJ1-2
ASTAPGGLQPQH	TRBV6-6	TRBJ1-5
ASSQEIPGGPGNTIY	TRBV4-1	TRBJ1-3
ASTQVVSYGYT	TRBV6-1	TRBJ1-2
ASSVAPSTEAF	TRBV19	TRBJ1-1
ASSGQGAGELF	TRBV5-1	TRBJ2-2
ASEQEDNEQY	TRBV2	TRBJ2-7
ASSPKLGGLADTQY	TRBV7-8	TRBJ2-3
ASSRDLGAGGSNEQF	TRBV4-1	TRBJ2-1
AWSVAGSWTEAF	TRBV30	TRBJ1-1
ASSLWTGTGTEAF	TRBV7-9	TRBJ1-1
ASNNRDGHQPQH	TRBV2	TRBJ1-5
ATSRGERGGETQY	TRBV15	TRBJ2-5
ASSPTTLETQY	TRBV18	TRBJ2-5
ASSPATGGAGRAF	TRBV14	TRBJ1-1
ASSEPTVSPRTQY	TRBV6-1	TRBJ2-5
ASSRAYTENSPLH	TRBV7-9	TRBJ1-6
ATADRDQETQY	TRBV10-3	TRBJ2-5
ASSLAVRETQY	TRBV11-1	TRBJ2-5
ASSSYGEAQY	TRBV7-2	TRBJ2-3
ASSTPIGRQNYGYT	TRBV5-8	TRBJ1-2
AWSAGTGQETQY	TRBV30	TRBJ2-5
ASSRLAGGQETQY	TRBV10-1	TRBJ2-5
ASSLLSGAVEQY	TRBV27	TRBJ2-7
ASSRQVNNEQY	TRBV5-1	TRBJ2-7
ASSATGSQPQH	TRBV19	TRBJ1-5
ASSLGTGGAEAF	TRBV5-1	TRBJ1-1
ASSERIGNSPLH	TRBV25-1	TRBJ1-6
ASSLAGRGLSEAF	TRBV5-4	TRBJ1-1
ASSLGYTNTEAF	TRBV5-1	TRBJ1-1
ASSEEARQGNYGYT	TRBV6-1	TRBJ1-2
ASSNRVEDEQY	TRBV5-1	TRBJ2-7
ASSFNTGGIIGELF	TRBV7-9	TRBJ2-2
ASSHWTDNYGYT	TRBV14	TRBJ1-2
AWSPGQTGYTEAF	TRBV30	TRBJ1-1
ASSLAQGYEQY	TRBV5-1	TRBJ2-7
ASSDSSSTDTQY	TRBV2	TRBJ2-3
ASSPGEEQY	TRBV5-1	TRBJ2-7
ASSFYGTGGRGTQY	TRBV13	TRBJ2-5
ASSSTGDGQF	TRBV27	TRBJ2-1
ASSLDPGRTASYGYT	TRBV5-1	TRBJ1-2
ASSYTYQETQY	TRBV11-2	TRBJ2-5
ASSPSVLLAGDQETQY	TRBV2	TRBJ2-5
ASNPQGFSYEQY	TRBV18	TRBJ2-7
ATNRGAGGLYNEQF	TRBV5-8	TRBJ2-1
AGGIGSGANVLT	TRBV6-1	TRBJ2-6
ASSDQGEETQY	TRBV6-1	TRBJ2-5
ASSLVGEDSPLH	TRBV6-6	TRBJ1-6
ASSLGGQTQY	TRBV7-6	TRBJ2-5